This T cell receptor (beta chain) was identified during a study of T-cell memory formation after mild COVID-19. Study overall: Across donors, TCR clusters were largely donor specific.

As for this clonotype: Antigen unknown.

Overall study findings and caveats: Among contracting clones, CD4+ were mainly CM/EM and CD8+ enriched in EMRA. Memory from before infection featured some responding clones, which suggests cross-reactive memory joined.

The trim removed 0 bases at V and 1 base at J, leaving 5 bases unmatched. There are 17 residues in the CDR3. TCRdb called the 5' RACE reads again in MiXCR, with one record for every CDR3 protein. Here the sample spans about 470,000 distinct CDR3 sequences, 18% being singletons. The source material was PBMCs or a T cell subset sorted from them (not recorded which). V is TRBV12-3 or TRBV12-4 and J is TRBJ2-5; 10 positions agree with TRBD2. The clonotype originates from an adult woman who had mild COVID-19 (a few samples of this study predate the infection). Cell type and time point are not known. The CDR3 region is CASSLALGLASQETQYF. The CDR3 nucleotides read TGTGCCAGCAGTTTAGCGCTGGGACTAGCGAGCCAAGAGACCCAGTACTTC.